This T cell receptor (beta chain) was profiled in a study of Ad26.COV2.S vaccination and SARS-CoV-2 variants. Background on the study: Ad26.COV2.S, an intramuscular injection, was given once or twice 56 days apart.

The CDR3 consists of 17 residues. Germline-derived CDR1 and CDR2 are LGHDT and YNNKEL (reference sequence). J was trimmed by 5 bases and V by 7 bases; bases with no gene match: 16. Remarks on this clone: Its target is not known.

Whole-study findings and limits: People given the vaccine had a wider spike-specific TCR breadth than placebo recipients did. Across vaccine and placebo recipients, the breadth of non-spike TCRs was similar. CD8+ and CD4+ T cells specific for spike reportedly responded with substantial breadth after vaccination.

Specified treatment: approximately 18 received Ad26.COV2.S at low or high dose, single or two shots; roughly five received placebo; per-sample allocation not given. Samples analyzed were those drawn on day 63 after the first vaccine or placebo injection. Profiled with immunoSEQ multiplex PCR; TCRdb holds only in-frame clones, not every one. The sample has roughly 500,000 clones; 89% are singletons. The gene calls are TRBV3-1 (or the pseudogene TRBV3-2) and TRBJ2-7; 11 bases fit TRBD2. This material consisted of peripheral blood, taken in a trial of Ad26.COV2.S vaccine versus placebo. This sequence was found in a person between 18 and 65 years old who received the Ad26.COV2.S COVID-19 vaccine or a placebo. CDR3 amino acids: CASILRVSSGGYNEQYF. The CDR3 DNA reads TGTGCCAGCATCCTAAGAGTGTCTAGCGGGGGGTACAACGAGCAGTACTTC.